This T cell receptor (beta chain) was identified during a study of cytomegalovirus exposure and HLA in healthy donors. Study findings and constraints: Among TCR beta chains of equal frequency, HLA-associated ones were more clonally expanded in a later analysis. The dataset shows that most TCR sequences were rare, while some public TCRs occurred in many donors.

CDR1 is MNHEY and CDR2 is SVGAGI in the germline V gene. Trimming at V came to 1 base and at J to 8 bases, leaving 8 bases not matched to a gene. The CDR3 runs to 15 residues. This clone showed up just once. No antigen is known for it. The PCR used 60 Vbeta and 13 Jbeta primers. Some clones are missing from TCRdb's copy, which holds only in-frame ones; the method was immunoSEQ multiplex PCR. The table lists more than 90,000 clones, around 75% of them singletons. The TCR originated in a woman between 25 and 40 years old in good health and CMV-seronegative. Sequenced: PBMCs. The gene calls are TRBV6-5 and TRBJ2-1; TRBD2 aligns across 7 bases. The CDR3 spells CASSYWGGRRDEQFF. For the CDR3, the DNA is TGTGCCAGCAGTTACTGGGGCGGGAGAAGAGATGAGCAGTTCTTC.